This section outlines one T cell receptor beta chain sequence together with its context. The germline V gene encodes CDR1 LNHDA and CDR2 SQIVND (reference sequence). V lost 10 bases to trimming and J lost 7 bases, with 25 bases between them. This CDR3 is built from 16 residues. This record comes from a study of blood T cell repertoires in COVID-19. Sequencing used immunoSEQ multiplex PCR; TCRdb keeps in-frame clones, though not all of them. The sample consists of some 170,000 clones, 81% of them appearing once. The sequence was obtained from a woman aged 40 to 49 with COVID-19, enrolled during active disease. What was sequenced was peripheral blood. The V call is TRBV19, the J call TRBJ1-4; D possibly corresponds to TRBD1 (6 bases). CDR3 amino acids: CATHSTGPKGVEKLFF. For the CDR3, the DNA is TGTGCCACCCACTCAACAGGTCCTAAGGGGGTTGAAAAACTGTTTTTT.